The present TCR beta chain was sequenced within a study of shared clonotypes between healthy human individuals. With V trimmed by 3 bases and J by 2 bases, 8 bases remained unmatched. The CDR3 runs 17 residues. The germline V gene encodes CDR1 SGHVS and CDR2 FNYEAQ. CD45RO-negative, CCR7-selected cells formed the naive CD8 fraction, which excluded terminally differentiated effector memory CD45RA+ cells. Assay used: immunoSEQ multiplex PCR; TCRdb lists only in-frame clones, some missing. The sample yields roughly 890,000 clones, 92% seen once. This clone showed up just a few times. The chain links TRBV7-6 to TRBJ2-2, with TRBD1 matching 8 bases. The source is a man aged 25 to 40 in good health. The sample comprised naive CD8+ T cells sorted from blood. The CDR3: CASSFAQGAPNTGELFF. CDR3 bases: TGTGCCAGCAGCTTCGCGCAGGGGGCGCCTAACACCGGGGAGCTGTTTTTT.